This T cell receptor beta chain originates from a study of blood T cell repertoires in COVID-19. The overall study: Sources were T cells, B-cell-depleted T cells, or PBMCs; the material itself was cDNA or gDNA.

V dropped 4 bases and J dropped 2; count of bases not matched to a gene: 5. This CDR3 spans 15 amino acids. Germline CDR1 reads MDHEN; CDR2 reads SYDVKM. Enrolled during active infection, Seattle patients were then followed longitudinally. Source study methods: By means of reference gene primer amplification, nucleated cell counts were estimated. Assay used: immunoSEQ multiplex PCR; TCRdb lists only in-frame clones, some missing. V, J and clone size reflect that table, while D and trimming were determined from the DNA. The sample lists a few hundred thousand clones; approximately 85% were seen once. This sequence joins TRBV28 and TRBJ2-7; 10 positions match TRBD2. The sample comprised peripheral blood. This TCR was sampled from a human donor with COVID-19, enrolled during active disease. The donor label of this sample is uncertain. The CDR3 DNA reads TGTGCCAGCAGTTCCCCAGCGGGAGGGACCTACGAGCAGTACTTC. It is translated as CASSSPAGGTYEQYF.